One sample yielded the 8 T cell receptor beta chains listed below, sequenced in a study of blood T cell repertoires in COVID-19. Repertoires were generated with immunoSEQ multiplex PCR, while TCRdb's copy carries only in-frame clones and drops some. Of some 250,000 clones detected, roughly 80% appear once; the ten largest clones hold approximately 7.9%. The sequencing sample was made of peripheral blood. The receptors shown here come from a woman of 80 years or more with acute or convalescent COVID-19.

Comment on this clone: This sample includes further DNA sequences coding for the same CDR3. The chain is built from TRBV5-1 and TRBJ1-2, with D possibly matching TRBD1 (5 bases). Germline V CDR1 and CDR2: SGHRS, YFSETQ. The CDR3 has 18 residues. Trimming pared 7 bases from V and 6 bases from J, leaving 31 bases between. As DNA, the CDR3 is TGCGCCAGCCATCGAGGGGACTACCCGCGCCGGGGGGGAGATGGCTACACCTTC. It codes for CASHRGDYPRRGGDGYTF.

This clone was counted between two and nine times. The chain links TRBV9 to TRBJ2-2; TRBD2 aligns across 8 bases. Germline trimming cut 0 bases from V and 4 bases from J; bases unmatched to any gene: 2. The CDR3 consists of 15 residues. Looked up from germline, CDR1 is SGDLS and CDR2 is YYNGEE. DNA of the CDR3: TGTGCCAGCAGCGTAGCGGGGGGGCCCACCGGGGAGCTGTTTTTT. It encodes CASSVAGGPTGELFF.

This clone was seen a few times. This chain joins TRBV4-1 and TRBJ2-3; D is ambiguous. The V and J ends lost 1 base and 6 bases respectively, with 11 bases between them. This CDR3 region has 14 residues. Per germline, CDR1 MGHRA and CDR2 YSYEKL. CDR3 in amino acids: CASSQVPSLDTQYF. CDR3 sequence (DNA): TGCGCCAGCAGCCAAGTTCCTAGTTTGGATACGCAGTATTTT.

CDR3 nucleotide sequence: TGTGCCAGCAGCAAAGGACAGGGGGTCTCCAAAAACATTCAGTACTTC. Translation gives CASSKGQGVSKNIQYF. This chain uses TRBV21-1 with TRBJ2-4; no DNA check was done on the table's D call, TRBD1. TRBV21-1 is an annotated pseudogene. CDR3 size: 16 residues.

This sequence joins TRBV18 and TRBJ1-4; TRBD1 agrees at 9 bases. The V gene's germline CDR1 is KGHSH and CDR2 LQKENI. The CDR3 runs to 16 residues. V lost 0 bases, J lost 6 bases, and 5 bases stayed unmatched. The CDR3 here is CASSPPSGTGYEKLFF. In DNA, the CDR3 is TGTGCCAGCTCACCACCAAGTGGGACAGGGTATGAAAAACTGTTTTTT.

This rearrangement joins TRBV6-1 to TRBJ1-1; 8 bases agree with TRBD1. The CDR3 spans 12 residues. J was trimmed by 10 bases and V by 2 bases; bases with no gene match: 3. In germline, CDR1 is MNHNS, CDR2 SASEGT. The CDR3 region has the DNA TGTGCCAGCAGTGAATCAGGGGGCAGAGCTTTCTTT. Amino acid sequence: CASSESGGRAFF.

The gene calls are TRBV7-2 and TRBJ2-2; 11 nucleotides align to TRBD2. V was pared by 1 base and J by 6 bases, with 7 bases of the junction left unmatched. Germline CDR1 reads SGHTA; CDR2 reads FQGNSA. CDR3 length equals 17 residues. CDR3 sequence reads: CASSLEGLAASAGELFF. For the CDR3, the DNA is TGTGCCAGCAGCTTAGAGGGACTAGCGGCGTCAGCCGGGGAGCTGTTTTTT.

The genes are TRBV6-1 and TRBJ1-6; TRBD1 is a possible D gene (6 bases). The CDR3 is made up of 16 amino acids. V was clipped by 0 bases and J by 6 bases, with 12 bases between them. From germline, CDR1 is MNHNS and CDR2 SASEGT. In DNA, the CDR3 is TGTGCCAGCAGTGAAGCGCCAACAGGGCTTAATTCACCCCTCCACTTT. It specifies CASSEAPTGLNSPLHF.